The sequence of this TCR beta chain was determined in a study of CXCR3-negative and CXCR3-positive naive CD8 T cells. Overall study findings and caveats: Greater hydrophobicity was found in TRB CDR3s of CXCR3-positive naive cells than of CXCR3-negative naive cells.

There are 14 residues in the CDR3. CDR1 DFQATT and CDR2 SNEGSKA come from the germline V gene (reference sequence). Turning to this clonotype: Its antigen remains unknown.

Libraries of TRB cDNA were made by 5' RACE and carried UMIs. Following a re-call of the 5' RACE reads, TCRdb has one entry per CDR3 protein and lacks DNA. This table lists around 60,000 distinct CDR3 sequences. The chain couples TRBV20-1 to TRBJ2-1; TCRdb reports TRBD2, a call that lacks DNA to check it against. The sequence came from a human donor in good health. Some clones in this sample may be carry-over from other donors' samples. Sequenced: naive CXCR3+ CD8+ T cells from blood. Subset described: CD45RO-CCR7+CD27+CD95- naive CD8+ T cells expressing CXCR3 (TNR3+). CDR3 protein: CSARGLAEYNEQFF.